The rows below give T cell receptor beta chains drawn from one sample of a study of blood T cell repertoires in COVID-19. Sequenced by immunoSEQ multiplex PCR; TCRdb stores in-frame clones only, minus some. The repertoire holds about 200,000 clones, with 89% as singletons. The specimen was peripheral blood. The receptors derive from a man aged 60-69 years who had recovered from COVID-19. Both conserved end residues are part of each CDR3. The order of the fields is CDR3 length, V gene, D gene, J gene, clone size, CDR3 protein, CDR3 DNA. D genes are given only for firm matches. Clone size is stated in some rows and not others, as once, few, many or a class when expanded.

length: 13
V: TRBV7-3
D: -
J: TRBJ1-1
size: -
CDR3: CASSLIGQGEAFF
DNA: TGTGCCAGCAGCTTAATTGGGCAAGGTGAAGCTTTCTTT

length: 20
V: TRBV21-1
D: -
J: TRBJ2-7
size: -
CDR3: CASKNSPGQGFLNSSYEQYF
DNA: TGTGCCAGCAAAAACTCTCCGGGACAGGGATTTCTAAACTCTTCCTACGAGCAGTACTTC

length: 14
V: TRBV2
D: -
J: TRBJ2-2
size: -
CDR3: CASSVNSLTGELFF
DNA: TGTGCCAGCAGTGTCAACAGCCTCACCGGGGAGCTGTTTTTT

length: 13
V: TRBV7-3
D: TRBD1
J: TRBJ2-7
size: -
CDR3: CASSLTGGAEQYF
DNA: TGTGCCAGCAGCCTCACAGGGGGCGCCGAGCAGTACTTC

length: 15
V: TRBV5-4
D: -
J: TRBJ2-2
size: -
CDR3: CASSLGTHNTGELFF
DNA: TGTGCCAGCAGCTTGGGGACACATAACACCGGGGAGCTGTTTTTT

length: 16
V: TRBV5-4
D: -
J: TRBJ1-2
size: -
CDR3: CASSLGGETANYGYTF
DNA: TGTGCCAGCAGCTTGGGGGGGGAGACAGCTAACTATGGCTACACCTTC

length: 15
V: TRBV5-4
D: -
J: TRBJ2-5
size: once
CDR3: CASGGGGGLPETQYF
DNA: TGTGCCAGTGGGGGCGGGGGCGGTCTGCCTGAGACCCAGTACTTC

length: 13
V: TRBV2
D: -
J: TRBJ1-1
size: -
CDR3: CAARQLRQTEAFF
DNA: TGTGCCGCCAGACAGTTGAGACAAACTGAAGCTTTCTTT

length: 15
V: TRBV29-1
D: TRBD1
J: TRBJ2-1
size: -
CDR3: CSVGRTGGAYNEQFF
DNA: TGCAGCGTTGGCCGGACAGGGGGCGCCTACAATGAGCAGTTCTTC

length: 14
V: TRBV7-2
D: -
J: TRBJ2-7
size: -
CDR3: CASSLLASYYEQYF
DNA: TGTGCCAGCAGCTTACTAGCCTCTTACTACGAGCAGTACTTC

length: 15
V: TRBV7-8
D: -
J: TRBJ2-3
size: many
CDR3: CASRAPGSSTDTQYF
DNA: TGTGCCAGCAGGGCGCCCGGGTCTAGCACAGATACGCAGTATTTT

length: 12
V: TRBV7-3
D: -
J: TRBJ2-7
size: once
CDR3: CASSITGSEQYF
DNA: TGTGCCAGCAGCATTACAGGGTCCGAGCAGTACTTC

length: 13
V: TRBV25-1
D: TRBD1
J: TRBJ2-7
size: -
CDR3: CASLPGQGYEQYF
DNA: TGTGCCAGCTTGCCGGGACAGGGGTACGAGCAGTACTTC

length: 13
V: TRBV12-3/TRBV12-4
D: -
J: TRBJ2-6
size: -
CDR3: CASRYSGANVLTF
DNA: TGTGCCAGCCGGTACTCTGGGGCCAACGTCCTGACTTTC

length: 15
V: TRBV6-5
D: -
J: TRBJ2-4
size: -
CDR3: CASSYSGGAKNIQYF
DNA: TGTGCCAGCAGTTACTCAGGAGGGGCCAAAAACATTCAGTACTTC

length: 14
V: TRBV5-4
D: -
J: TRBJ1-2
size: many
CDR3: CASSFPRGTGGYTF
DNA: TGTGCCAGCAGCTTCCCCCGGGGGACCGGTGGCTACACCTTC

length: 16
V: TRBV4-1
D: TRBD1
J: TRBJ1-6
size: -
CDR3: CASSQEYGGQPRPLHF
DNA: TGCGCCAGCAGCCAAGAATATGGGGGACAGCCCCGACCCCTCCACTTT

length: 16
V: TRBV6-6
D: -
J: TRBJ1-6
size: -
CDR3: CASSSRDTLASSPLHF
DNA: TGTGCCAGCAGTTCAAGGGACACCCTCGCAAGTTCACCCCTCCACTTT

length: 15
V: TRBV6-6
D: -
J: TRBJ1-2
size: once
CDR3: CASSPDWTSNYGYTF
DNA: TGTGCCAGCAGTCCGGACTGGACTTCTAACTATGGCTACACCTTC

length: 15
V: TRBV6-6
D: TRBD2
J: TRBJ2-6
size: -
CDR3: CASSSGVPGANVLTF
DNA: TGTGCCAGCAGTAGCGGGGTCCCTGGGGCCAACGTCCTGACTTTC

length: 16
V: TRBV11-2
D: -
J: TRBJ1-3
size: many
CDR3: CASSPRTEISGNTIYF
DNA: TGTGCCAGCAGCCCGCGGACAGAAATCTCTGGAAACACCATATATTTT

length: 16
V: TRBV6-6
D: TRBD1
J: TRBJ1-1
size: -
CDR3: CASTDTMTGGKGEAFF
DNA: TGTGCCAGCACCGATACAATGACAGGGGGCAAGGGTGAAGCTTTCTTT

length: 14
V: TRBV5-4
D: -
J: TRBJ1-2
size: -
CDR3: CASSFGDLGDGYTF
DNA: TGTGCCAGCAGCTTTGGAGATCTAGGCGATGGCTACACCTTC

length: 16
V: TRBV5-1
D: -
J: TRBJ1-4
size: once
CDR3: CASSFGVMIGREKLFF
DNA: TGCGCCAGCAGCTTCGGGGTTATGATAGGCCGTGAAAAACTGTTTTTT

length: 15
V: TRBV28
D: TRBD1
J: TRBJ1-5
size: -
CDR3: CASSFGTGGNQPQHF
DNA: TGTGCCAGCAGTTTCGGGACAGGGGGCAATCAGCCCCAGCATTTT

length: 13
V: TRBV2
D: -
J: TRBJ1-4
size: few
CDR3: CASSDRGREKLFF
DNA: TGTGCCAGCAGTGACAGGGGCAGGGAAAAACTGTTTTTT

length: 14
V: TRBV30
D: TRBD2
J: TRBJ2-7
size: -
CDR3: CAWSVSGRASEQYF
DNA: TGTGCCTGGAGCGTCAGCGGGAGGGCCAGCGAGCAGTACTTC

length: 13
V: TRBV30
D: TRBD1
J: TRBJ1-1
size: -
CDR3: CAWSATGGTEAFF
DNA: TGTGCCTGGAGCGCGACAGGGGGGACTGAAGCTTTCTTT

length: 14
V: TRBV28
D: -
J: TRBJ2-7
size: -
CDR3: CASGSGLSSYEQYF
DNA: TGTGCCAGCGGGTCGGGACTTAGCTCCTACGAGCAGTACTTC

length: 14
V: TRBV9
D: -
J: TRBJ2-1
size: -
CDR3: CASSPLGGRNEQFF
DNA: TGTGCCAGCAGCCCCCTGGGTGGGCGCAATGAGCAGTTCTTC

length: 14
V: TRBV5-5
D: TRBD1
J: TRBJ2-5
size: -
CDR3: CASSRQGRGETQYF
DNA: TGTGCCAGCAGCCGACAGGGGCGCGGGGAGACCCAGTACTTC

length: 15
V: TRBV18
D: TRBD1
J: TRBJ1-4
size: -
CDR3: CASSPSTGDNEKLFF
DNA: TGTGCCAGCTCACCAAGTACAGGGGATAATGAAAAACTGTTTTTT

length: 14
V: TRBV4-1
D: -
J: TRBJ2-3
size: few
CDR3: CASSQTGSTDTQYF
DNA: TGCGCCAGCAGCCAGACGGGGTCTACAGATACGCAGTATTTT

length: 11
V: TRBV30
D: -
J: TRBJ2-1
size: -
CDR3: CAWGYGNEQFF
DNA: TGTGCCTGGGGGTACGGCAATGAGCAGTTCTTC

length: 11
V: TRBV2
D: -
J: TRBJ2-7
size: few
CDR3: CASSVAYEQYF
DNA: TGTGCCAGCAGTGTCGCCTACGAGCAGTACTTC

length: 14
V: TRBV7-2
D: -
J: TRBJ1-3
size: -
CDR3: CASRKQAPTSTIYF
DNA: TGTGCCAGCCGCAAACAGGCCCCAACATCCACCATATATTTT

length: 15
V: TRBV6-5
D: -
J: TRBJ1-5
size: once
CDR3: CASRAGRGGNQPQHF
DNA: TGTGCCAGCAGAGCGGGGCGCGGGGGCAATCAGCCCCAGCATTTT

length: 15
V: TRBV7-9
D: TRBD1
J: TRBJ1-1
size: -
CDR3: CASSPRTGIRTEAFF
DNA: TGTGCCAGCAGCCCCAGGACAGGGATAAGGACTGAAGCTTTCTTT

length: 14
V: TRBV7-9
D: -
J: TRBJ2-4
size: -
CDR3: CASSLFSSEGIQYF
DNA: TGTGCCAGCAGCTTATTCTCTAGCGAGGGCATTCAGTACTTC

length: 16
V: TRBV27
D: -
J: TRBJ1-5
size: -
CDR3: CASSSRQAGRNQPQHF
DNA: TGTGCCAGCAGTTCTCGACAGGCCGGCCGCAATCAGCCCCAGCATTTT

length: 16
V: TRBV19
D: TRBD1
J: TRBJ2-1
size: -
CDR3: CASSINRGASSNEQFF
DNA: TGTGCCAGTAGTATCAACAGGGGAGCCTCGAGCAATGAGCAGTTCTTC

length: 15
V: TRBV4-1
D: -
J: TRBJ1-5
size: -
CDR3: CASSRGQYSNQPQHF
DNA: TGCGCCAGCAGCCGTGGACAGTATAGCAATCAGCCCCAGCATTTT